The clone carrying this TCR beta chain was picked up a small number of times. The antigen remains undetermined. Unique molecular identifiers tagged the TCRbeta library. TCRdb passed the PCR reads through MiXCR, listing each CDR3 protein once. This table holds nearly 250,000 distinct CDR3 sequences, around 8% found once. This record comes from a study of T-cell reconstitution after alpha-beta-depleted transplantation in children. Trimming left V 5 bases short and J 5 bases short, with 19 bases between. This CDR3 region has 15 residues. The germline gives CDR1 PRHDT, CDR2 FYEKMQ (reference sequence). Findings and caveats of the study: The authors attributed T-cell counts and diversity one year after transplant mostly to newly produced T cells.

The clonotype comes from a male patient aged 5 to 17 who had a stem cell transplant for acute lymphoblastic leukemia, so the T cells may come from the graft donor. This rearrangement joins TRBV13 to TRBJ2-7; possible D gene TRBD1, 6 bases. The source was PBMCs, mostly from graft donor cells, collected 180 days after TCRalphabeta/CD19-depleted stem cell transplant. In nucleotides, the CDR3 is TGTGCCAGCAGCCTTGGACAGCTATTGCGGAACGAGCAGTACTTC. It specifies CASSLGQLLRNEQYF.